The 18 T cell receptor beta chains presented below share a single source sample, sequenced in a study of early T cells in non-severe SARS-CoV-2 infection. TCRdb redid the calling of the 5' RACE reads with MiXCR, one entry per CDR3 protein. Of around 70,000 distinct CDR3 sequences detected, approximately 8.3% appear once; the ten largest clones hold 3% to 3.5%. Sequenced material: whole blood. All receptors come from an adult who was a healthcare worker with PCR-confirmed SARS-CoV-2 infection or an uninfected control (not recorded which).

This chain uses TRBV5-1 with TRBJ1-1; D unclear. V was shortened by 0 bases and J by 5 bases, with 8 bases between the two germline ends. CDR1 and CDR2 (germline): SGHRS, YFSETQ. This CDR3 has 13 amino acids. The CDR3 coding sequence is TGCGCCAGCAGCTTGGACGGGGAGACTGAAGCTTTCTTT. The encoded protein is CASSLDGETEAFF.

This clonotype showed up many times. The chain is built from TRBV25-1 and TRBJ2-2, with 14 bases lining up with TRBD2. Trimming at V came to 3 bases and at J to 3 bases, leaving 6 bases not matched to a gene. CDR1 MGHDK and CDR2 SYGVNS come from the germline V gene. CDR3 length: 18 residues. The CDR3 DNA reads TGTGCCAGCAGTGATGGGGGACTAGCGGGAGCTGACACCGGGGAGCTGTTTTTT. Amino acids: CASSDGGLAGADTGELFF.

This clonotype was seen a few times. V and J are TRBV7-3 and TRBJ1-1; D remains ambiguous. Trimming shortened V by 5 bases and J by 3 bases, and 16 bases separated the two germline ends. This CDR3 has 15 residues. Germline V gene data show CDR1 as SGHTA and CDR2 as FQGTGA. The CDR3 sequence is CASSLGPGRDTEAFF. For the CDR3, the DNA is TGTGCCAGCAGCCTTGGGCCCGGGCGGGACACTGAAGCTTTCTTT.

This clonotype was counted many times. The V call is TRBV29-1, the J call TRBJ2-7, with 8 bases matching TRBD2. The germline V gene has CDR1 SQVTM and CDR2 ANQGSEA. Losses at the gene ends were 4 bases for V and 3 bases for J; bases not matched to a gene: 2. The CDR3 is made up of 12 amino acids. Here the CDR3 reads CSVGTSFYEQYF. The CDR3 DNA reads TGCAGCGTTGGGACTAGCTTCTACGAGCAGTACTTC.

The chain joins TRBV7-9 to TRBJ2-7; 7 bases fit TRBD1. The J segment lost 5 bases and the V segment lost 5 bases, leaving 3 bases of the junction unmatched. The germline V gene encodes CDR1 SEHNR and CDR2 FQNEAQ (reference sequence). The CDR3 extends over 12 amino acids. The CDR3 coding sequence is TGTGCCAGCAGCCCGAGGGGGCACGAGCAGTACTTC. Amino acid sequence: CASSPRGHEQYF.

The chain carries TRBV10-3 and TRBJ2-2; 8 bases are shared with TRBD2. This CDR3 spans 18 amino acids. CDR1 and CDR2 from the germline V gene are ENHRY and SYGVKD. V gave up 0 bases and J gave up 3 bases; unmatched junction bases: 9. CDR3: CAISESRASGHYTGELFF. For the CDR3, the DNA is TGTGCCATCAGTGAGTCTCGGGCTAGCGGGCACTACACCGGGGAGCTGTTTTTT.

This clonotype was found many times. The J gene is TRBJ2-7, the V gene TRBV5-4; 10 bases match TRBD2. V shed 5 bases and J 2 bases; nucleotides not matched to a gene: 4. The CDR3 is 14 residues long. Germline CDR1 is SGHNT and CDR2 is YYREEE (reference sequence). CDR3 in amino acids: CASSYGLAAYEQYF. The CDR3 coding sequence is TGTGCCAGCAGTTATGGACTAGCGGCCTACGAGCAGTACTTC.

This clonotype was picked up a small number of times. The genes are TRBV14 and TRBJ2-3; D assignment may be TRBD1 or TRBD2 (5 bases each). Trimming removed 0 bases at V and 14 bases at J, with 18 bases between. This CDR3 has 14 amino acids. From germline, CDR1 is SGHDN and CDR2 FVKESK. In DNA form, the CDR3 reads TGTGCCAGCAGCCAAGAGGAGAGGGGTACCCCACGGTATTTT. Its protein is CASSQEERGTPRYF. The full variable domain, rest sourced from reference TRBV14 and TRBJ2-3, is EAGVTQFPSHSVIEKGQTVTLRCDPISGHDNLYWYRRVMGKEIKFLLHFVKESKQDESGMPNNRFLAERTGGTYSTLKVQPAELEDSGVYFCASSQEERGTPRYFGPGTRLTVL.

This clonotype was detected only a few times. The chain has TRBV4-2 and TRBJ2-7; D remains unclear. The length of the CDR3 is 16 residues. The germline gives CDR1 LGHNA, CDR2 YNFKEQ. Trimming cost V 0 bases and J 0 bases, with 12 bases left between them. The DNA for the CDR3 is TGTGCCAGCAGCCAAGACCCTAGTAGGGCCTCCTACGAGCAGTACTTC. Protein product: CASSQDPSRASYEQYF.

In this sample, this clonotype turned up many times. The chain has TRBV30 and TRBJ2-3; no definite D call. Germline V CDR1 and CDR2: GTSNPN, SVGIG (reference sequence). V was clipped by 4 bases and J by 3 bases, with 5 bases between them. This CDR3 region has 11 residues. The CDR3 DNA follows: TGTGCCTGGACCATGACAGATACGCAGTATTTT. Translating gives CAWTMTDTQYF. The whole variable domain, filled in from reference TRBV30 and TRBJ2-3, reads SQTIHQWPATLVQPVGSPLSLECTVEGTSNPNLYWYRQAAGRGLQLLFYSVGIGQISSEVPQNLSASRPQDRQFILSSKKLLLSDSGFYLCAWTMTDTQYFGPGTRLTVL.

The chain employs TRBV7-2 and TRBJ2-3; D is undetermined. The V and J ends lost 5 bases and 0 bases respectively, with 18 bases between them. Looked up from germline, CDR1 is SGHTA and CDR2 is FQGNSA. This CDR3 is built from 17 residues. The CDR3 loop is CASSPSLRRSSTDTQYF. DNA of the CDR3: TGTGCCAGCAGCCCCTCGTTGCGGCGTTCTAGCACAGATACGCAGTATTTT.

This clonotype has a count of ten or more. CDR3: CAISEAGGNSQPQHF. CDR3 sequence (DNA): TGTGCCATCAGTGAGGCAGGGGGCAACAGTCAGCCCCAGCATTTT. J is TRBJ1-5 and V is TRBV10-3; 8 nucleotides align to TRBD1. The trim removed 2 bases at V and 6 bases at J, leaving 6 bases unmatched. In germline, CDR1 is ENHRY, CDR2 SYGVKD. The CDR3 has 15 residues.

This chain joins TRBV28 and TRBJ2-1; the match to TRBD2 covers 8 bases. This CDR3 is built from 15 residues. Germline V CDR1 and CDR2: MDHEN, SYDVKM. V lost 7 bases, J lost 6 bases, and 11 bases stayed unmatched. The CDR3 sequence: CASNSGGRSFNEQFF. CDR3 coding DNA: TGTGCCAGCAACTCGGGCGGGAGGTCGTTCAATGAGCAGTTCTTC.

This clonotype was counted many times. The CDR3 reads CATSDLVAGGQETQYF. CDR3 nucleotides: TGTGCCACCAGTGATTTGGTAGCGGGAGGACAAGAGACCCAGTACTTC. The chain carries TRBV24-1 and TRBJ2-5; TRBD2 aligns across 10 bases. V lost 0 bases and J lost 2; bases outside the gene matches: 2. The CDR3 is made up of 16 amino acids. Germline V gene data show CDR1 as KGHDR and CDR2 as SFDVKD.

In its sample, this clonotype was seen a few times. V and J are TRBV11-2 and TRBJ2-5; no clear D gene. Germline V gives CDR1 SGHAT, CDR2 FQNNGV. This CDR3 contains 12 residues. V shed 2 bases and J shed 5 bases, with 6 bases lying between them. CDR3 bases: TGTGCCAGCAGCTTAACTACGGAGACCCAGTACTTC. Translating gives CASSLTTETQYF.

The chain employs TRBV5-4 and TRBJ2-1; a possible D gene is TRBD2 (6 bases). V was shortened by 7 bases and J by 2 bases, with 19 bases between the two germline ends. The germline gives CDR1 SGHNT, CDR2 YYREEE (reference sequence). The CDR3 totals 16 residues. CDR3 DNA: TGTGCCAGCCATCGGCGGGACGGCGCGGCCTACAATGAGCAGTTCTTC. It translates to CASHRRDGAAYNEQFF.

This CDR3 is CASSKRQGTGANVLTF. For the CDR3, the DNA is TGTGCCAGCAGCAAAAGACAGGGCACCGGGGCCAACGTCCTGACTTTC. The J gene is TRBJ2-6, the V gene TRBV7-9; 7 positions agree with TRBD1. V shed 5 bases and J 4 bases; nucleotides not matched to a gene: 8. This CDR3 comprises 16 residues. The V gene's germline CDR1 is SEHNR and CDR2 FQNEAQ (reference sequence).

This clonotype came up many times. The CDR3: CASSLGASGVNTGELFF. In nucleotides, the CDR3 is TGTGCCAGCAGCTTGGGGGCTAGCGGGGTGAACACCGGGGAGCTGTTTTTT. The genes are TRBV7-6 and TRBJ2-2; the match to TRBD2 covers 9 bases. The V gene's germline CDR1 is SGHVS and CDR2 FNYEAQ. V gave up 3 bases and J gave up 1 base; unmatched junction bases: 6. CDR3 length equals 17 residues.